This TCR beta chain was retrieved from a study of early T cells in non-severe SARS-CoV-2 infection. Trimming pared 4 bases from V and 5 bases from J, leaving 12 bases between. Germline CDR1 DFQATT, CDR2 SNEGSKA (reference sequence). The CDR3 is 13 amino acids. The table lists this clonotype with many counts. TCRdb itself ran the 5' RACE reads through MiXCR, one entry per CDR3 protein. The sample has 90,000 to 120,000 distinct CDR3 sequences; over 8.5% are singletons. The TCR sequence derives from an adult who was a healthcare worker with PCR-confirmed SARS-CoV-2 infection or an uninfected control (not recorded which). The sample was whole blood. The J gene is TRBJ1-5, the V gene TRBV20-1; D not certain. As DNA, the CDR3 is TGCAGTGCTACCGGGCAGATCGATCAGCCCCAGCATTTT. Its translation: CSATGQIDQPQHF.